Only a few counts were recorded for the clone carrying this T cell receptor beta chain. The antigen is unknown. The data are from a study of blood T cells in healthy people across ages. General study findings and limits: Possibly confounding the expanded clonotype changes was the fact that donor CMV status was unknown.

The V end lost 3 bases, the J end lost 4 bases, and 16 bases lay between the germline ends. The CDR3 runs 14 residues. Germline V lookup: CDR1 DFQATT, CDR2 SNEGSKA (reference sequence). Isolated per sample were at least 6 million PBMCs. The authors ran a second PCR of about 7 to 12 cycles using a sample-barcoded 5' primer and a J-beta primer mix. TCRdb fed the 5' RACE reads into MiXCR, producing one record per CDR3 protein. This table has more than 900,000 distinct CDR3 sequences, about 27% appearing once. The sample also formed part of further work on T cells of mothers and their children. That paper adds: About six children, together with their three healthy Caucasian mothers, made up the donors.

The rearrangement joins TRBV20-1 to TRBJ2-7, with a possible D match to TRBD1 (6 bases). This sequence was found in a woman between 40 and 50 years old in good health. Input material: blood. This CDR3 reads CSARTRGRGYEQYF. The CDR3 DNA is TGCAGTGCTAGGACCCGGGGCAGGGGATACGAGCAGTACTTC.